This T cell receptor beta chain was sequenced during a study of tumor and adjacent non-tumor tissue in lung cancer. Background on the study: Histology: about twelve adenocarcinoma, a couple of squamous cell carcinoma, 1 small cell lung cancer. Stage I to III disease affected about nine men and roughly 5 women aged about 31 to 85.

No cell sorting was done before RNA was extracted from the tissue. The normal lung tissue was taken more than 3 cm from the tumor edge. This clonotype was recorded a few times. TCRbeta libraries were built with three rounds of nested PCR, modified from ARM-PCR. TCRdb reprocessed the multiplex PCR reads via MiXCR and lists one record per CDR3 protein. The sample has about 43,000 distinct CDR3 sequences, 60% seen once. From germline, CDR1 is SGHAT and CDR2 FQNNGV. The CDR3 runs 12 residues. Trimming removed 0 bases from V and 9 bases from J, with 9 bases in between. V and J are TRBV11-2 and TRBJ2-7; D may be TRBD1 or TRBD2 (5 bases each). Sequencing input: distant non-tumor lung tissue. This sequence originates from a man aged 45-65 years with non-small cell lung cancer. Written as DNA, the CDR3 is TGTGCCAGCAGCTTAGAGGGGGTCAGGCAGTACTTC. Protein sequence: CASSLEGVRQYF.